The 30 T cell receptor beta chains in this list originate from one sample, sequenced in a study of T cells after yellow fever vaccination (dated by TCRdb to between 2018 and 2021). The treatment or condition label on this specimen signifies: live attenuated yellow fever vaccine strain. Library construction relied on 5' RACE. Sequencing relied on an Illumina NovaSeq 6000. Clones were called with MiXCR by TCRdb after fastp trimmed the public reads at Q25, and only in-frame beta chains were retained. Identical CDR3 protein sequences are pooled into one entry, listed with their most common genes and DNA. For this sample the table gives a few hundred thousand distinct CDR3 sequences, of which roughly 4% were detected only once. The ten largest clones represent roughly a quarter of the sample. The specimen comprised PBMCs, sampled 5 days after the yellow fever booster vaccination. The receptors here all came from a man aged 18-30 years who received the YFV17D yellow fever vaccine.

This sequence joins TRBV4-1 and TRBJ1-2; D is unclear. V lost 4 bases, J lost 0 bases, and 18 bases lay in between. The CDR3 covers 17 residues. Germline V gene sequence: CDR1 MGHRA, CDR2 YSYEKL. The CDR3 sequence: CASSPRTVRPTNYGYTF. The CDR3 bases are TGCGCCAGCAGCCCCCGAACGGTGCGGCCGACTAACTATGGCTACACCTTC.

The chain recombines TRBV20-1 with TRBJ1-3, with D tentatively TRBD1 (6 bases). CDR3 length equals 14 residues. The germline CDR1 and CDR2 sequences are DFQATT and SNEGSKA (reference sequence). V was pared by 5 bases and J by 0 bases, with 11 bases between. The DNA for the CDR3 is TGCAGTGCTGCGACAGGCTACTCTGGAAACACCATATATTTT. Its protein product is CSAATGYSGNTIYF.

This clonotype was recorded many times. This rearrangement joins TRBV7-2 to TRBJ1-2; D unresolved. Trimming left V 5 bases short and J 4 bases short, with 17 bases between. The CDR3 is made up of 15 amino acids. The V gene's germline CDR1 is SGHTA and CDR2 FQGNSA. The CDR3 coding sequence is TGTGCCAGCAGCCCCCGGGGATTAGTCCGCTATGGCTACACCTTC. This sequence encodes CASSPRGLVRYGYTF.

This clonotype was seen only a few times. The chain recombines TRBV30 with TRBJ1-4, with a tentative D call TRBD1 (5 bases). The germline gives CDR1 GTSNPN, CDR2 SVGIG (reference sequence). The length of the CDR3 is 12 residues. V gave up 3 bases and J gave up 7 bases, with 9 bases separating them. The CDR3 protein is CAWSEGREKLFF. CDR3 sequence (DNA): TGTGCCTGGAGCGAGGGGCGTGAAAAACTGTTTTTT.

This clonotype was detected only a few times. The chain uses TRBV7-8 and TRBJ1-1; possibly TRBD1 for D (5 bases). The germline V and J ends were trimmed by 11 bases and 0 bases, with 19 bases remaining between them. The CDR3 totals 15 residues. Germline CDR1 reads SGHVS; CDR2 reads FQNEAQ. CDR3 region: CAASSGRLMNTEAFF. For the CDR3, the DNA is TGTGCCGCCTCATCAGGGAGGCTAATGAACACTGAAGCTTTCTTT.

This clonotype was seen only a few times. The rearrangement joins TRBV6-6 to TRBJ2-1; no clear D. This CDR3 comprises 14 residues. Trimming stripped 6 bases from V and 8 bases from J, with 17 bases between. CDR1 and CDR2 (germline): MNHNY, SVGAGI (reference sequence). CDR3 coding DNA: TGTGCCAGCAGACGCACCGGGCCTCTGGATGAGCAGTTCTTC. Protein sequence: CASRRTGPLDEQFF.

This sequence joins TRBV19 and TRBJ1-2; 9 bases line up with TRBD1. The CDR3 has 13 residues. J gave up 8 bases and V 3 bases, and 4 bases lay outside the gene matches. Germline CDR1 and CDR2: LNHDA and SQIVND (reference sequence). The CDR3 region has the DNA TGTGCCAGTAGTATCGGGACAGGGTCCGGCTACACCTTC. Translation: CASSIGTGSGYTF.

The CDR3 DNA follows: TGCGCCAGCAGCTTCGGCCAGACCTCCTACAATGAGCAGTTCTTC. Residues: CASSFGQTSYNEQFF. The chain employs TRBV5-1 and TRBJ2-1; unclear D gene. CDR1 is SGHRS and CDR2 is YFSETQ in the germline V gene. The CDR3 is 15 residues long. V dropped 2 bases and J dropped 0 bases, with 9 bases sitting between them.

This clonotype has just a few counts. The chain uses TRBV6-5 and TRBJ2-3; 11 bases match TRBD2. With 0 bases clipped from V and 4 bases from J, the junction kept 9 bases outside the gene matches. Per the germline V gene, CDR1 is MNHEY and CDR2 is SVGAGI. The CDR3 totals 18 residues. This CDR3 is CASSYSRPSGGLADTQYF. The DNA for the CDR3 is TGTGCCAGCAGTTACTCGCGGCCTAGCGGGGGGCTGGCAGATACGCAGTATTTT.

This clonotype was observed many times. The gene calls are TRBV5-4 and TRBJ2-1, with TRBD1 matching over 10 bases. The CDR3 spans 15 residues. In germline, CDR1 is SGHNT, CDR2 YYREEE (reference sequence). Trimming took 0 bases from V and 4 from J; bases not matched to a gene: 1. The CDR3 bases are TGTGCCAGCAGCTTGGAGGGACAGGGGTACAATGAGCAGTTCTTC. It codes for CASSLEGQGYNEQFF.

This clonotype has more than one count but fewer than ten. The CDR3 bases are TGTGCCAGCAGGAAAGCGGGACTAGCGGGGGGCGATACCTTTGGCAAAAACATTCAGTACTTC. As protein: CASRKAGLAGGDTFGKNIQYF. The chain joins TRBV27 to TRBJ2-4; TRBD2 aligns across 15 bases. Germline V gives CDR1 MNHEY, CDR2 SMNVEV (reference sequence). V shed 6 bases and J 3 bases; nucleotides not matched to a gene: 18. The CDR3 loop spans 21 amino acids.

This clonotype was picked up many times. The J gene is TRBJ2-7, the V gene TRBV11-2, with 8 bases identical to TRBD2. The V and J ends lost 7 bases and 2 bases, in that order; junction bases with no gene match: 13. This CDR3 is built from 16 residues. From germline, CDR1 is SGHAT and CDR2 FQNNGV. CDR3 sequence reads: CASNHLTSGGAYEQYV. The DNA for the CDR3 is TGTGCCAGCAACCACCTTACATCGGGGGGGGCCTACGAGCAGTACGTC.

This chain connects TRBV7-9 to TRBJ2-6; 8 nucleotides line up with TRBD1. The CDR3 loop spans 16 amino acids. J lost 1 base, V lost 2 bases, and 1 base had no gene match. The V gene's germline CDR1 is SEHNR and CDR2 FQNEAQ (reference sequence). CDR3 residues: CASSLRQGSGANVLTF. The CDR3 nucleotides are TGTGCCAGCAGCTTACGACAGGGGTCTGGGGCCAACGTCCTGACTTTC. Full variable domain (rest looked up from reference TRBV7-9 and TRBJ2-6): DTGVSQNPRHKITKRGQNVTFRCDPISEHNRLYWYRQTLGQGPEFLTYFQNEAQLEKSRLLSDRFSAERPKGSFSTLEIQRTEQGDSAMYLCASSLRQGSGANVLTFGAGSRLTVL.

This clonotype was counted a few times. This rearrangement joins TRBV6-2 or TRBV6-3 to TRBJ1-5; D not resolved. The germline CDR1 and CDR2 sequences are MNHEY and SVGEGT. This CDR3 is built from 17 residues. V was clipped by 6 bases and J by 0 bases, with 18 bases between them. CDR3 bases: TGTGCCAGCAGACCTCTGACCCAAATCTATAGCAATCAGCCCCAGCATTTT. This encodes CASRPLTQIYSNQPQHF.

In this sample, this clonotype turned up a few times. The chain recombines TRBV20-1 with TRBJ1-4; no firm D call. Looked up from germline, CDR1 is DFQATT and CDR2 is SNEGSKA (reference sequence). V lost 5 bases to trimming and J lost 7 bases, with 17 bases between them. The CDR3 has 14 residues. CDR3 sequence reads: CSAYHYMRGEKLFF. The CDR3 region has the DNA TGCAGTGCTTACCATTATATGCGAGGTGAAAAACTGTTTTTT.

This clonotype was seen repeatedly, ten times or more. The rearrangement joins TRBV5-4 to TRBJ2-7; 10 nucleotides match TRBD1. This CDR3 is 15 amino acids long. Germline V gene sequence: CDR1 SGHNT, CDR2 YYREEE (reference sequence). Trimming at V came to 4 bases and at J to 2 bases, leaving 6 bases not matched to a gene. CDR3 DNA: TGTGCCAGCAGCCCACGGGACAGGGGCCCCTACGAGCAGTACTTC. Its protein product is CASSPRDRGPYEQYF.

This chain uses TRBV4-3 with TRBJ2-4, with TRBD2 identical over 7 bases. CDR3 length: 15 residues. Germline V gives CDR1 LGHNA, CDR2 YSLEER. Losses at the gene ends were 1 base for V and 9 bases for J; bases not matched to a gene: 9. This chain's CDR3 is CASSQGSGVGFIQYF. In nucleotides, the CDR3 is TGCGCCAGCAGCCAAGGAAGCGGGGTGGGGTTCATTCAGTACTTC.

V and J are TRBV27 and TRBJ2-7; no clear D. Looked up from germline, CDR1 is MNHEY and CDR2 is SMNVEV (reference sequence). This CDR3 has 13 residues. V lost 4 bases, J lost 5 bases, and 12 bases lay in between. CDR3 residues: CASSSRPFNEQYF. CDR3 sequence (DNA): TGTGCCAGCAGTTCAAGACCTTTTAACGAGCAGTACTTC.

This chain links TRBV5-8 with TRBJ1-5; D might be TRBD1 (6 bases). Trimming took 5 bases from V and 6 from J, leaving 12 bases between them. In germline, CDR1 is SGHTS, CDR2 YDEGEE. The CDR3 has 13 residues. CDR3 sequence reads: CASSQGSVQPQHF. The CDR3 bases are TGTGCCAGCAGTCAGGGGTCGGTTCAGCCCCAGCATTTT. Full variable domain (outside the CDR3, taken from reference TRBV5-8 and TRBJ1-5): EAGVTQSPTHLIKTRGQQATLRCSPISGHTSVYWYQQALGLGLQFLLWYDEGEERNRGNFPPRFSGRQFPNYSSELNVNALELEDSALYLCASSQGSVQPQHFGDGTRLSIL.

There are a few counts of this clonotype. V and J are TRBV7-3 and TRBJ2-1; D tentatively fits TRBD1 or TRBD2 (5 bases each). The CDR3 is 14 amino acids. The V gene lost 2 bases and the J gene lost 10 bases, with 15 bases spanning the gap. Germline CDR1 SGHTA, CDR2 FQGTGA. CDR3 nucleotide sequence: TGTGCCAGCAGCTTAGGGTCAGGGTCGGGGGAGCAGTTCTTC. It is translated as CASSLGSGSGEQFF.

In nucleotides, the CDR3 is TGTGCCAGCAGTCCTATACAAGCAGGGGCAGATACGCAGTATTTT. Amino acid sequence: CASSPIQAGADTQYF. This chain joins TRBV27 and TRBJ2-3, with D tentatively TRBD1 (6 bases). The CDR3 covers 15 residues. V was clipped by 5 bases and J by 4 bases, with 16 bases between them. The germline gives CDR1 MNHEY, CDR2 SMNVEV (reference sequence).

The DNA for the CDR3 is TGTGCCAGCAGCTCCCGGTCAGGGTATAATTCACCCCTCCACTTT. Its protein is CASSSRSGYNSPLHF. The V gene is TRBV7-2, the J gene TRBJ1-6; perhaps TRBD1 as D (5 bases). The V gene's germline CDR1 is SGHTA and CDR2 FQGNSA. Trimming left V 4 bases short and J 4 bases short, with 11 bases between. The CDR3 is made up of 15 amino acids.

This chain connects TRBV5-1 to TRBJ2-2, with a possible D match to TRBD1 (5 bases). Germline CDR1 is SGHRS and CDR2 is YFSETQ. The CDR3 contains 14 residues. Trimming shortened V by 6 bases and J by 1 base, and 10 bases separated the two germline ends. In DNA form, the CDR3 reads TGCGCCAGCAACTACAGGAGGAACACCGGGGAGCTGTTTTTT. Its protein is CASNYRRNTGELFF.

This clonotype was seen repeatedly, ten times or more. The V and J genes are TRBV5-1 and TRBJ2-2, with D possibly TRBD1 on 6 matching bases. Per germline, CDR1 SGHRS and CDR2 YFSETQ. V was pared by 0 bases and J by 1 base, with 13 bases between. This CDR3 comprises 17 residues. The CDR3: CASSLGPGQLNTGELFF. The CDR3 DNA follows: TGCGCCAGCAGCTTGGGCCCCGGACAGTTGAACACCGGGGAGCTGTTTTTT.

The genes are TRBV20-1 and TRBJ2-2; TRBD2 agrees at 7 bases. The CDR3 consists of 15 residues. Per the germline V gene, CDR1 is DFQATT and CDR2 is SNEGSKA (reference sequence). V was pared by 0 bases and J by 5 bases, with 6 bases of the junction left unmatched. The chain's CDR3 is CSARDPGGVTGELFF. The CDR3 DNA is TGCAGTGCTAGAGACCCGGGGGGTGTGACCGGGGAGCTGTTTTTT.

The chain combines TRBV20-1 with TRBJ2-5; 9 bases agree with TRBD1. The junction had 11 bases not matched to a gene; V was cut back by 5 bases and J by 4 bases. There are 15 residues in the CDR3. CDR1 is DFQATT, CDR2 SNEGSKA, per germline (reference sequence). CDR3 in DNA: TGCAGTGCTGCCCACGCGACAGGGGGGGCAGAGACCCAGTACTTC. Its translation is CSAAHATGGAETQYF.

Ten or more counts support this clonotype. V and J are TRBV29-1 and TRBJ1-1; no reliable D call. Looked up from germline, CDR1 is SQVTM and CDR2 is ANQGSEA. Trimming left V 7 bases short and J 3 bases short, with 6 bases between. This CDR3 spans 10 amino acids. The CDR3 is CSGEDTEAFF. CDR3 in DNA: TGCAGCGGTGAGGACACTGAAGCTTTCTTT.

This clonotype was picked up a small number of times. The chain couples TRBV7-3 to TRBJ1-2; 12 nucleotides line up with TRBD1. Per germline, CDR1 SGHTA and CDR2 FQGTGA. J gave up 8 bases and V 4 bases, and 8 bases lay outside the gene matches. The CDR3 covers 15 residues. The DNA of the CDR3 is TGTGCCAGCAGCTCCGGGACAGGGGGCGCGCGGGGCTACACCTTC. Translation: CASSSGTGGARGYTF.

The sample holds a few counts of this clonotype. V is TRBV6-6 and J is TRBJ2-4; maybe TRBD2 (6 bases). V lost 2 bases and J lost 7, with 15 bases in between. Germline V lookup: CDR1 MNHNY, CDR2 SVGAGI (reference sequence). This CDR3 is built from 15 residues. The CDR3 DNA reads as TGTGCCAGCAGTTACCGCGACGGGACTTGGAACATTCAGTACTTC. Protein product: CASSYRDGTWNIQYF.

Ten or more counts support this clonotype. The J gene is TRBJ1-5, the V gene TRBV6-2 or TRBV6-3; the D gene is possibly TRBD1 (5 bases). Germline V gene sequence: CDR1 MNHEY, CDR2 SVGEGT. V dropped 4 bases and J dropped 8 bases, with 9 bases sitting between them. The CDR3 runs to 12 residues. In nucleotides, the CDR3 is TGTGCCAGCAGTTCCGGGACGGAGCCCCAGCATTTT. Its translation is CASSSGTEPQHF.